One TCR beta chain is described in this entry. Original methodology: Estimated nucleated cell counts came from reference gene primer amplification. The protocol was immunoSEQ multiplex PCR, while the TCRdb copy is restricted to in-frame clones and leaves out a portion. From that table come the V and J calls and clone size; the DNA was used to work out D and trimming. The table lists some 230,000 clones, about 85% of them singletons. The CDR3 runs 15 residues. The V gene's germline CDR1 is SGHTA and CDR2 FQGNSA. V gave up 4 bases and J gave up 6 bases; unmatched junction bases: 6. The data were taken from a study of blood T cell repertoires in COVID-19.

This receptor was obtained from a man in his forties with acute or convalescent COVID-19. V is TRBV7-2 and J is TRBJ1-6; 7 nucleotides match TRBD1. Sequencing was performed on peripheral blood. DNA for the CDR3: TGTGCCAGCAGCTACGGACAGGTCTCTAATTCACCCCTCCACTTT. It specifies CASSYGQVSNSPLHF.